The sequence of this T cell receptor (beta chain) was determined in a study of monozygotic twins with inflammatory bowel disease. Notes on the study in general: Especially with disease activity, IBD patients shared fewer clonotypes with others than healthy twins did.

Donors each gave approximately 2.4 ml of blood. TCRalpha and TCRbeta cDNA went through two nested PCRs of approximately 16 and 10 cycles. For each CDR3 protein, TCRdb gives one entry from its re-call of the 5' RACE reads, without DNA. This table lists 350,000 to 400,000 distinct CDR3 sequences. CDR3 length equals 16 residues. Germline CDR1 is SGHNT and CDR2 is YYREEE (reference sequence). Regarding this clonotype: What it recognizes is unknown.

The rearrangement links TRBV5-4 to TRBJ2-3; with no DNA, the TCRdb D assignment of TRBD2 cannot be verified. The sequenced material came from blood. The sequence was collected from a human donor with ulcerative colitis or Crohn's disease, or a healthy co-twin of an affected twin (not recorded which). The CDR3 region is CASSLRDLGGTDTQYF.